This T cell receptor (beta chain) was found in a study of blood T cell repertoires in COVID-19. Across the study: Researchers got acute and convalescent COVID-19 samples from the United States, Italy and Spain.

Profiling relied on immunoSEQ multiplex PCR, and the TCRdb table lists in-frame clones only, not all of them. Of some 170,000 clones in the sample, roughly 80% were seen once. The CDR3 is 13 amino acids. Trimming took 5 bases from V and 1 from J, leaving 8 bases between them. CDR1 and CDR2 (germline): MNHEY, SVGAGI. The chain uses TRBV6-5 and TRBJ2-5; a possible D gene is TRBD2 (5 bases). Sequenced input: peripheral blood. This clonotype was obtained from a man aged 55 to 69 with acute or convalescent COVID-19. CDR3 in amino acids: CASSRTVQETQYF. CDR3 bases: TGTGCCAGCAGTAGGACTGTCCAAGAGACCCAGTACTTC.